The clone carrying this T cell receptor beta chain occurred many times. These data originate in a study of response to subunit inactivated influenza vaccine. TCRdb itself ran the RT-PCR reads through MiXCR, one entry per CDR3 protein. Counted here are over 450,000 distinct CDR3 sequences, over 10% occurring once; the ten biggest clones make up roughly 14%. The CDR3 totals 19 residues. The germline V gene encodes CDR1 SGHDT and CDR2 YYEEEE. V was shortened by 1 base and J by 3 bases, with 23 bases between the two germline ends. This chain uses TRBV5-6 with TRBJ2-1; D unresolved. The sample consisted of PBMCs from blood, taken about 40 days after vaccination. The origin of this receptor is a man aged 45 to 65 who received an inactivated influenza vaccine. As DNA, the CDR3 is TGTGCCAGCAGCTTGAGCCAGTTTGCGGACGGAGAATACTACAATGAGCAGTTCTTC. Protein product: CASSLSQFADGEYYNEQFF.